This entry lists 21 T cell receptor beta chains sequenced from one sample in a study of response to subunit inactivated influenza vaccine. TCRdb itself ran the RT-PCR reads through MiXCR, one entry per CDR3 protein. The table includes 800,000 or so distinct CDR3 sequences, about 20% detected once. The source material was PBMCs from blood, sampled about 5 days after vaccination. The receptors here all came from a man over 45 who received an inactivated influenza vaccine.

The chain carries TRBV6-1 and TRBJ2-5; TRBD1 matches at 7 bases. This CDR3 has 14 residues. The germline gives CDR1 MNHNS, CDR2 SASEGT. V lost 5 bases to trimming and J lost 5 bases; unmatched junction nucleotides: 8. The DNA of the CDR3 is TGTGCCAGCAGTCCTGACAGGGTATGGGAGACCCAGTACTTC. It specifies CASSPDRVWETQYF.

J is TRBJ1-4 and V is TRBV7-6; D not resolved. In germline, CDR1 is SGHVS, CDR2 FNYEAQ. The CDR3 spans 14 residues. V was shortened by 6 bases and J by 8 bases, with 16 bases between the two germline ends. The CDR3, as DNA: TGTGCCAGCAGACCTTCGGGCATTAAGGAAAAACTGTTTTTT. Residues: CASRPSGIKEKLFF.

This clonotype appeared a few times. The V call is TRBV27, the J call TRBJ1-4; tentatively, D is TRBD1 (5 bases). The CDR3 contains 14 residues. Deletions cut 5 bases from V and 7 bases from J, with 14 bases between. Germline CDR1 reads MNHEY; CDR2 reads SMNVEV (reference sequence). The CDR3 DNA sequence: TGTGCCAGCAGTGCCGGGACGGCGGGTGAAAAACTGTTTTTT. Amino acid sequence: CASSAGTAGEKLFF.

The chain couples TRBV29-1 to TRBJ2-7; D may correspond to TRBD1 or TRBD2 (7 bases each). This CDR3 is 13 amino acids long. CDR1 and CDR2 from the germline V gene are SQVTM and ANQGSEA. V gave up 5 bases and J gave up 6 bases, with 17 bases separating them. CDR3 protein: CSVRQGGGLEQYF. Written as DNA, the CDR3 is TGCAGCGTTAGACAGGGAGGGGGTCTCGAGCAGTACTTC.

The chain uses TRBV27 and TRBJ2-4; no definite D call. This CDR3 contains 11 residues. Trimming left V 2 bases short and J 15 bases short, with 11 bases between. Germline V gene data show CDR1 as MNHEY and CDR2 as SMNVEV (reference sequence). The CDR3 DNA follows: TGTGCCAGCAGTTTACGACCCTTTTGGTACTTC. It encodes CASSLRPFWYF.

This clonotype came up a few times. This chain connects TRBV29-1 to TRBJ2-1; TRBD1 or TRBD2 may be the D gene (6 bases each). Germline V lookup: CDR1 SQVTM, CDR2 ANQGSEA. The CDR3 runs 15 residues. V was clipped by 7 bases and J by 0 bases, with 16 bases between them. The CDR3 loop reads CSAEPGANSYNEQFF. DNA of the CDR3: TGCAGCGCCGAACCGGGGGCCAACTCCTACAATGAGCAGTTCTTC.

This sequence joins TRBV29-1 and TRBJ1-2, with no clear D. The CDR3 contains 14 residues. Germline values: CDR1 SQVTM, CDR2 ANQGSEA. Trimming stripped 3 bases from V and 4 bases from J, with 15 bases between. CDR3 in amino acids: CSVDRAGIFYGYTF. The CDR3 region has the DNA TGCAGCGTTGACCGGGCGGGAATTTTCTATGGCTACACCTTC. Based on the CDR3 plus reference TRBV29-1 and TRBJ1-2, the full variable domain is SAVISQKPSRDICQRGTSLTIQCQVDSQVTMMFWYRQQPGQSLTLIATANQGSEATYESGFVIDKFPISRPNLTFSTLTVSNMSPEDSSIYLCSVDRAGIFYGYTFGSGTRLTVV.

The rearrangement uses TRBV7-2 and TRBJ1-3, with D unresolved. The V and J ends lost 3 bases and 4 bases respectively, with 13 bases between them. The germline V gene encodes CDR1 SGHTA and CDR2 FQGNSA. This CDR3 is 15 amino acids long. In DNA, the CDR3 is TGTGCCAGCAGCTTCGGTTGGGAGGGAGGAAACACCATATATTTT. This codes for CASSFGWEGGNTIYF.

This clonotype was observed at least ten times. The chain links TRBV29-1 to TRBJ1-1, with D unresolved. Trimming pared 5 bases from V and 1 base from J, leaving 11 bases between. The CDR3 has 13 residues. The V gene's germline CDR1 is SQVTM and CDR2 ANQGSEA. The CDR3 sequence is CSVIRATNTEAFF. The CDR3 DNA follows: TGCAGCGTTATAAGGGCCACGAACACTGAAGCTTTCTTT. Drawing the rest from reference TRBV29-1 and TRBJ1-1, the complete variable domain is SAVISQKPSRDICQRGTSLTIQCQVDSQVTMMFWYRQQPGQSLTLIATANQGSEATYESGFVIDKFPISRPNLTFSTLTVSNMSPEDSSIYLCSVIRATNTEAFFGQGTRLTVV.

This clonotype showed up just a few times. The CDR3 is CASSLDGGRAAYEQYF. The CDR3 DNA sequence: TGTGCCAGCAGTTTAGACGGCGGGAGGGCAGCCTACGAGCAGTACTTC. V and J are TRBV27 and TRBJ2-7; 9 nucleotides align to TRBD2. The CDR3 extends over 16 amino acids. Germline-derived CDR1 and CDR2 are MNHEY and SMNVEV (reference sequence). Germline trimming cut 2 bases from V and 2 bases from J; bases unmatched to any gene: 7.

This clonotype was seen once. This chain connects TRBV29-1 to TRBJ2-1; 10 bases are shared with TRBD2. Germline CDR1 reads SQVTM; CDR2 reads ANQGSEA. The CDR3 has 14 amino acids. V shed 7 bases, J shed 5 bases, and the junction held 8 bases outside the gene matches. CDR3 sequence (DNA): TGCAGCGCCGGGACTAGCGTAAGGCACAATGAGCAGTTCTTC. It yields the protein CSAGTSVRHNEQFF.

About this clonotype itself: The junction differs from germline at one of its ends, possibly a read error. The chain combines TRBV12-3 or TRBV12-4 with TRBJ1-1; possibly TRBD1 for D (5 bases). The CDR3 is 13 residues long. The CDR3 region is CTSSLAWGVGAFF. In DNA, the CDR3 is TGTACCAGCAGTTTAGCATGGGGGGTTGGGGCTTTCTTT.

The chain combines TRBV12-3 or TRBV12-4 with TRBJ2-6; the D gene is possibly TRBD2 (6 bases). The CDR3 is 14 amino acids. Trimming took off 8 bases at V and 4 bases at J, with 12 bases between the two ends. The CDR3 DNA sequence: TGTGCCAGCTGGGGGGTACACGGGGCCAACGTCCTGACTTTC. Translation: CASWGVHGANVLTF.

The table lists this clonotype with many counts. The rearrangement links TRBV24-1 to TRBJ1-2, with 9 bases that match TRBD1. The CDR3 runs 14 residues. V was clipped by 2 bases and J by 5 bases; unmatched bases: 2. Germline loops: CDR1 KGHDR, CDR2 SFDVKD. DNA for the CDR3: TGTGCCACCAGTGATTCCGGACAGGGGTATGGCTACACCTTC. Translated, it gives CATSDSGQGYGYTF.

V and J are TRBV14 and TRBJ1-3; D remains unclear. This CDR3 is 17 amino acids long. Trimming took off 2 bases at V and 0 bases at J, with 14 bases between the two ends. Germline V gene lookup returns CDR1 SGHDN and CDR2 FVKESK. CDR3 in DNA: TGTGCCAGCAGCCAATTGAGCGGGCCGCTCTCTGGAAACACCATATATTTT. This gives the protein CASSQLSGPLSGNTIYF. The complete variable domain, with remaining parts taken from reference TRBV14 and TRBJ1-3, reads EAGVTQFPSHSVIEKGQTVTLRCDPISGHDNLYWYRRVMGKEIKFLLHFVKESKQDESGMPNNRFLAERTGGTYSTLKVQPAELEDSGVYFCASSQLSGPLSGNTIYFGEGSWLTVV.

The table lists this clonotype with a few counts. This sequence joins TRBV2 and TRBJ1-5; TRBD1 matches 7 bases. V was clipped by 2 bases and J by 16 bases; unmatched bases: 11. CDR1 is SNHLY, CDR2 FYNNEI, per germline. This CDR3 is 13 amino acids long. CDR3 sequence: CASSEPYRGGLHF. In nucleotides, the CDR3 is TGTGCCAGCAGTGAACCCTATCGAGGGGGCCTCCATTTT. Full variable domain (missing parts from reference TRBV2 and TRBJ1-5): EPEVTQTPSHQVTQMGQEVILRCVPISNHLYFYWYRQILGQKVEFLVSFYNNEISEKSEIFDDQFSVERPDGSNFTLKIRSTKLEDSAMYFCASSEPYRGGLHFGDGTRLSIL.

The gene calls are TRBV6-1 and TRBJ2-5, with D possibly matching TRBD2 (6 bases). Germline V gives CDR1 MNHNS, CDR2 SASEGT. The ends were cut back, 6 bases at V and 5 bases at J, with 16 bases in the middle. This CDR3 has 14 residues. CDR3 nucleotides: TGTGCCAGCAGCCAGCGGGCGTCGGGGGAGACCCAGTACTTC. This encodes CASSQRASGETQYF.

This clonotype was seen only a few times. This rearrangement joins TRBV4-1 to TRBJ2-3; TRBD2 might be the D (6 bases). Trimming left V 3 bases short and J 3 bases short, with 19 bases between. The CDR3 has 17 amino acids. CDR1 MGHRA and CDR2 YSYEKL come from the germline V gene. The CDR3 region has the DNA TGCGCCAGCAGCCACGCACTGACTAGTCTAGCAACAGATACGCAGTATTTT. It is translated as CASSHALTSLATDTQYF.

This clonotype was seen only a few times. The chain carries TRBV20-1 and TRBJ2-1; 13 bases are a match to TRBD2. CDR1 is DFQATT and CDR2 is SNEGSKA in the germline V gene (reference sequence). Trimming took 6 bases from V and 3 from J; bases not matched to a gene: 17. The CDR3 is 19 amino acids. CDR3 coding DNA: TGCAGTGCCGAAATCCCGGGACTAGCGGGGCCGGGGGGCTACAATGAGCAGTTCTTC. Amino acids: CSAEIPGLAGPGGYNEQFF.

The V gene is TRBV7-2, the J gene TRBJ2-7, with 8 bases that match TRBD2. CDR1 and CDR2 (germline): SGHTA, FQGNSA. The CDR3 runs 14 residues. Losses at the gene ends were 4 bases for V and 5 bases for J; bases not matched to a gene: 7. For the CDR3, the DNA is TGTGCCAGCAGCTGGACTAGCTCCAAGGACGAGCAGTACTTC. Translated, it gives CASSWTSSKDEQYF.

This clonotype was recorded many times. The chain combines TRBV6-2 or TRBV6-3 with TRBJ1-1; no firm D call. Germline CDR1 and CDR2: MNHEY and SVGEGT. V was shortened by 1 base and J by 11 bases, with 8 bases between the two germline ends. The CDR3 sequence is 11 residues long. The CDR3 DNA is TGTGCCAGCAGTTACTGGCCGGGGGCTTTCTTT. Protein: CASSYWPGAFF.